The 23 T cell receptor beta chains in this list originate from one sample, sequenced in a study of blood T cell repertoires in COVID-19. The table came from immunoSEQ multiplex PCR; TCRdb's copy has only in-frame clones and leaves some out. The sample has 100,000 or so clones, about 76% seen once. The specimen sequenced was peripheral blood. Every receptor here comes from a woman between 65 and 79 years old with acute or convalescent COVID-19.

V is TRBV25-1 and J is TRBJ2-1, with TRBD1 as a possible D gene (6 bases). Between the trimmed V and J ends, which lost 1 base and 6 bases, there was a span of 10 bases. CDR1 and CDR2 from the germline V gene are MGHDK and SYGVNS. The CDR3 is 14 amino acids. The CDR3 bases are TGTGCCAGCAGTGAATCCGGGACACTCAATGAGCAGTTCTTC. Its translation is CASSESGTLNEQFF. The full variable domain, rest sourced from reference TRBV25-1 and TRBJ2-1, is EADIYQTPRYLVIGTGKKITLECSQTMGHDKMYWYQQDPGMELHLIHYSYGVNSTEKGDLSSESTVSRIRTEHFPLTLESARPSHTSQYLCASSESGTLNEQFFGPGTRLTVL.

The rearrangement uses TRBV5-1 and TRBJ2-1, with 7 bases matching TRBD2. The junction had 4 bases not matched to a gene; V was cut back by 4 bases and J by 0 bases. Germline CDR1 and CDR2: SGHRS and YFSETQ. The CDR3 has 15 residues. In DNA form, the CDR3 reads TGCGCCAGCAGCGGGGGGGTCAGCTCCTACAATGAGCAGTTCTTC. Its protein is CASSGGVSSYNEQFF.

The CDR3: CASTLSRGNTIYF. In DNA, the CDR3 is TGTGCCAGCACCTTATCCCGGGGAAACACCATATATTTT. V gene TRBV6-5 combines with J gene TRBJ1-3, with unresolved D. Germline V lookup: CDR1 MNHEY, CDR2 SVGAGI. V shed 7 bases and J shed 4 bases, with 11 bases lying between them. The CDR3 covers 13 residues.

The rearrangement uses TRBV11-3 and TRBJ2-1; 7 bases map to TRBD2. Germline trimming cut 2 bases from V and 5 bases from J; bases unmatched to any gene: 6. There are 15 residues in the CDR3. Germline loops: CDR1 SGHNT, CDR2 YENEEA. This chain's CDR3 is CASSLRSGENNEQFF. The CDR3 DNA follows: TGTGCCAGCAGCTTAAGAAGCGGGGAGAACAATGAGCAGTTCTTC.

The rearrangement uses TRBV5-1 and TRBJ2-3; no clear D gene. Trimming cost V 8 bases and J 5 bases, with 15 bases left between them. CDR1 is SGHRS and CDR2 is YFSETQ in the germline V gene. The CDR3 is 13 residues long. The DNA of the CDR3 is TGCGCCAGTTCCCTCCTACCCGGAGATACGCAGTATTTT. Its protein is CASSLLPGDTQYF.

This clone was seen a single time. The chain has TRBV5-5 and TRBJ1-1; D is ambiguous. The germline CDR1 and CDR2 sequences are SGHKS and YYEKEE (reference sequence). The CDR3 has 13 residues. The ends were cut back, 1 base at V and 0 bases at J, with 4 bases in the middle. CDR3 coding DNA: TGTGCCAGCAGCTTGTTTATGAACACTGAAGCTTTCTTT. It yields the protein CASSLFMNTEAFF.

V is TRBV3-1 (or the pseudogene TRBV3-2) and J is TRBJ2-2, with 9 bases matching TRBD2. CDR3 length: 16 residues. V gave up 3 bases and J gave up 4 bases; unmatched junction bases: 6. Germline lookup yields CDR1 LGHDT and CDR2 YNNKEL (reference sequence). CDR3 in DNA: TGTGCCAGCAGCCATAGCGGGACTAGCAGCACCGGGGAGCTGTTTTTT. It translates to CASSHSGTSSTGELFF.

This clone was observed a single time. This chain connects TRBV5-1 to TRBJ2-7; D is ambiguous. CDR3 length: 13 amino acids. Trimming shortened V by 0 bases and J by 3 bases, and 7 bases separated the two germline ends. From germline, CDR1 is SGHRS and CDR2 YFSETQ. The DNA of the CDR3 is TGCGCCAGCAGCTTGGAGACGGGCTACGAGCAGTACTTC. Translated: CASSLETGYEQYF.

This clone has just one count. The chain carries TRBV6-5 and TRBJ1-1; 7 positions match TRBD1. CDR1 and CDR2 from the germline V gene are MNHEY and SVGAGI. The CDR3 sequence is 16 residues long. V lost 3 bases to trimming and J lost 4 bases; unmatched junction nucleotides: 11. CDR3 protein: CASSYRNRGWGTEAFF. CDR3 in DNA: TGTGCCAGCAGTTATCGGAACAGGGGTTGGGGCACTGAAGCTTTCTTT.

Only a few counts were recorded for this clone. The rearrangement links TRBV28 to TRBJ1-5; D unclear. The germline gives CDR1 MDHEN, CDR2 SYDVKM. CDR3 length: 15 residues. V was pared by 6 bases and J by 0 bases, with 12 bases between. The CDR3 nucleotides read TGTGCCAGCAGCCCTGGGAGCACTAGCAATCAGCCCCAGCATTTT. Protein: CASSPGSTSNQPQHF.

This chain connects TRBV7-2 to TRBJ1-5; TRBD1 is a possible D gene (6 bases). The CDR3 loop spans 15 amino acids. V gave up 2 bases and J gave up 1 base, with 9 bases separating them. Germline V gene lookup returns CDR1 SGHTA and CDR2 FQGNSA. This CDR3 is CASSLTGSSNQPQHF. The DNA of the CDR3 is TGTGCCAGCAGCTTAACAGGGAGCAGCAATCAGCCCCAGCATTTT.

The gene calls are TRBV5-1 and TRBJ2-5, with no clear D. The CDR3 length is 13 residues. CDR1 and CDR2 from the germline V gene are SGHRS and YFSETQ. Trimming cost V 4 bases and J 2 bases, with 9 bases left between them. Here the CDR3 DNA reads TGCGCCAGCAGCAACGAAGCTCAAGAGACCCAGTACTTC. Protein sequence: CASSNEAQETQYF.

This chain connects TRBV4-2 to TRBJ1-1, with 7 bases lining up with TRBD1. The junction had 13 bases not matched to a gene; V was cut back by 1 base and J by 11 bases. The germline CDR1 and CDR2 sequences are LGHNA and YNFKEQ. The CDR3 runs 15 residues. CDR3 in amino acids: CASSQAWDSSLVAFF. In DNA form, the CDR3 reads TGTGCCAGCAGCCAAGCCTGGGACAGTTCTCTGGTGGCTTTCTTT.

The V call is TRBV19, the J call TRBJ2-4; maybe TRBD2 (6 bases). Trimming took off 4 bases at V and 0 bases at J, with 25 bases between the two ends. The CDR3 spans 20 residues. CDR1 is LNHDA, CDR2 SQIVND, per germline (reference sequence). The CDR3 sequence: CASSTKPGLPGRLAKNIQYF. The CDR3 DNA is TGTGCCAGTAGTACAAAACCGGGACTTCCCGGGAGACTAGCCAAAAACATTCAGTACTTC.

As for this clone: Other DNA sequences of this sample code for an identical CDR3. The CDR3 spells CASSFEVNSPLHF. The CDR3 region has the DNA TGTGCCAGCAGTTTTGAGGTTAATTCACCCCTCCACTTT. This rearrangement joins TRBV12-3 or TRBV12-4 to TRBJ1-6; no clear D gene. The CDR3 is made up of 13 amino acids. V was pared by 3 bases and J by 6 bases, with 6 bases between.

This chain joins TRBV6-6 and TRBJ2-1; D is perhaps TRBD1 (6 bases). Trimming took 0 bases from V and 5 from J, leaving 11 bases between them. The CDR3 covers 15 residues. Germline CDR1 is MNHNY and CDR2 is SVGAGI (reference sequence). In DNA form, the CDR3 reads TGTGCCAGCAGTTACTCCCGGGACATAAACAATGAGCAGTTCTTC. Translated: CASSYSRDINNEQFF.

V is TRBV5-4 and J is TRBJ1-2; tentative D call: TRBD1 (6 bases). Germline CDR1 is SGHNT and CDR2 is YYREEE (reference sequence). The CDR3 consists of 16 residues. Trimming removed 4 bases from V and 8 bases from J, with 24 bases in between. The CDR3 sequence is CASSPARIDRRGGYTF. The CDR3, as DNA: TGTGCCAGCAGCCCCGCCCGAATTGACAGGCGGGGGGGCTACACCTTC. Using reference TRBV5-4 and TRBJ1-2 for the parts outside the CDR3, the full variable domain is ETGVTQSPTHLIKTRGQQVTLRCSSQSGHNTVSWYQQALGQGPQFIFQYYREEENGRGNFPPRFSGLQFPNYSSELNVNALELDDSALYLCASSPARIDRRGGYTFGSGTRLTVV.

The V gene is TRBV5-4, the J gene TRBJ1-5; possible D gene TRBD1, 5 bases. Germline lookup yields CDR1 SGHNT and CDR2 YYREEE (reference sequence). The CDR3 consists of 14 residues. The V end was cut by 2 bases, the J end by 5 bases, with 11 bases between. The CDR3 DNA is TGTGCCAGCAGCTTTGGGGGAGGGGATCAGCCCCAGCATTTT. It translates to CASSFGGGDQPQHF.

This chain connects TRBV7-9 to TRBJ2-3; D might be TRBD2 (6 bases). The CDR3 loop spans 16 amino acids. CDR1 is SEHNR, CDR2 FQNEAQ, per germline (reference sequence). V gave up 2 bases and J gave up 4 bases, with 16 bases separating them. Written as DNA, the CDR3 is TGTGCCAGCAGCTTAAGGAGGGCCTCAAATCCAGATACGCAGTATTTT. Translated: CASSLRRASNPDTQYF.

This clone was seen only a few times. The chain recombines TRBV11-2 with TRBJ1-3; D not resolved. Germline CDR1 and CDR2: SGHAT and FQNNGV. Trimming took off 1 base at V and 4 bases at J, with 14 bases between the two ends. CDR3 length: 16 residues. The CDR3 coding sequence is TGTGCCAGCAGCTTAGGGGCGAGACAACGAGGAAACACCATATATTTT. Amino acids: CASSLGARQRGNTIYF.

This clone was seen a single time. The rearrangement uses TRBV6-5 and TRBJ2-5, with D perhaps matching TRBD1 (6 bases). CDR1 MNHEY and CDR2 SVGAGI come from the germline V gene. This CDR3 spans 15 amino acids. V was trimmed by 4 bases and J by 2 bases, leaving 14 bases between them. CDR3 sequence reads: CASSSGHKIQETQYF. DNA of the CDR3: TGTGCCAGCAGTTCGGGACACAAAATTCAAGAGACCCAGTACTTC.

This chain uses TRBV19 with TRBJ2-7, with TRBD2 identical over 12 bases. The CDR3 extends over 15 amino acids. V shed 4 bases, J shed 1 base, and the junction held 2 bases outside the gene matches. In germline, CDR1 is LNHDA, CDR2 SQIVND (reference sequence). The CDR3 loop is CASSNGTSGSYEQYF. The DNA of the CDR3 is TGTGCCAGTAGTAATGGGACTAGCGGGTCCTACGAGCAGTACTTC.

This clone was seen a few times. V is TRBV7-9 and J is TRBJ1-2, with D possibly matching TRBD1 (6 bases). Per the germline V gene, CDR1 is SEHNR and CDR2 is FQNEAQ (reference sequence). V was shortened by 4 bases and J by 2 bases, with 11 bases between the two germline ends. The CDR3 is 14 residues long. The CDR3 nucleotides are TGTGCCAGCAGCTCCAGGACAGAAAACTATGGCTACACCTTC. Translated, it gives CASSSRTENYGYTF.